This passage covers 13 T cell receptor beta chains from one sample sequenced in a study of identifying expanded T cells in peripheral blood. Clones were sequenced by immunoSEQ multiplex PCR, and TCRdb holds only the in-frame ones, with some missing. The sample includes about 89,000 clones, around 87% of them seen just once. Sequencing used blood. Source of these receptors: a person between 18 and 75 years old in good health.

V and J are TRBV6-5 and TRBJ1-2; D might be TRBD1 (5 bases). Germline CDR1 is MNHEY and CDR2 is SVGAGI. V was cut by 5 bases and J by 7 bases, with 14 bases left in between. This CDR3 comprises 13 residues. This CDR3 is CASSPGKDIGYTF. For the CDR3, the DNA is TGTGCCAGCAGTCCCGGGAAGGACATTGGCTACACCTTC.

V gene TRBV4-1 combines with J gene TRBJ1-2; maybe TRBD1 (5 bases). The germline V and J ends were trimmed by 4 bases and 6 bases, with 21 bases remaining between them. This CDR3 is 16 amino acids long. Germline V gene sequence: CDR1 MGHRA, CDR2 YSYEKL. The CDR3 sequence is CASSPAGTELFHGYTF. CDR3 DNA: TGCGCCAGCAGCCCGGCCGGGACGGAGCTCTTTCATGGCTACACCTTC.

The chain joins TRBV7-2 to TRBJ1-5; D uncertain. CDR1 is SGHTA, CDR2 FQGNSA, per germline. This CDR3 comprises 15 residues. V lost 1 base to trimming and J lost 4 bases, with 11 bases between them. The CDR3 coding sequence is TGTGCCAGCAGCTTAGTTACCCAGGCAAATCAGCCCCAGCATTTT. Protein product: CASSLVTQANQPQHF. Drawing the rest from reference TRBV7-2 and TRBJ1-5, the complete variable domain is GAGVSQSPSNKVTEKGKDVELRCDPISGHTALYWYRQSLGQGLEFLIYFQGNSAPDKSGLPSDRFSAERTGGSVSTLTIQRTQQEDSAVYLCASSLVTQANQPQHFGDGTRLSIL.

The chain employs TRBV5-1 and TRBJ1-2; D is perhaps TRBD1 (6 bases). The CDR3 is made up of 16 amino acids. Trimming left V 2 bases short and J 7 bases short, with 21 bases between. Germline CDR1 reads SGHRS; CDR2 reads YFSETQ. CDR3 nucleotide sequence: TGCGCCAGCAGCTTCAACCCGACAGGACGGACGGCTGGCTACACCTTC. Amino acid sequence: CASSFNPTGRTAGYTF.

CDR3 protein: CASSQYLIMGYTF. The CDR3 nucleotides read TGTGCCAGTAGTCAGTACCTAATCATGGGCTACACCTTC. The rearrangement joins TRBV19 to TRBJ1-2; D uncertain. This CDR3 region has 13 residues. In germline, CDR1 is LNHDA, CDR2 SQIVND (reference sequence). Trimming shortened V by 5 bases and J by 8 bases, and 15 bases separated the two germline ends.

The chain recombines TRBV7-2 with TRBJ1-5, with D unclear. Trimming removed 0 bases at V and 7 bases at J, with 13 bases between. The CDR3 totals 15 residues. Per germline, CDR1 SGHTA and CDR2 FQGNSA. Here the CDR3 reads CASSLAGGVGQPQHF. CDR3 nucleotides: TGTGCCAGCAGCTTAGCGGGTGGGGTAGGGCAGCCCCAGCATTTT.

By frequency in the sample, this clone is medium-sized (0.01 to 0.1%). The rearrangement joins TRBV27 to TRBJ1-2, with TRBD1 as a possible D gene (6 bases). CDR1 is MNHEY, CDR2 SMNVEV, per germline (reference sequence). Trimming stripped 5 bases from V and 6 bases from J, with 16 bases between. The CDR3 length is 14 residues. This chain's CDR3 is CASSDGTPSNGYTF. CDR3 DNA: TGTGCCAGCAGTGACGGGACACCGTCGAATGGCTACACCTTC.

This clone was counted once. This chain joins TRBV13 and TRBJ2-1; 8 nucleotides line up with TRBD1. Germline V gene lookup returns CDR1 PRHDT and CDR2 FYEKMQ (reference sequence). CDR3 length: 12 residues. Trimming cost V 6 bases and J 8 bases; bases outside gene matches: 3. The CDR3 DNA follows: TGTGCCAGCAGACCACAGGGGGATGAGCAGTTCTTC. Translating it yields CASRPQGDEQFF.

V usage is TRBV5-4 and J usage is TRBJ2-7; tentative D call: TRBD1 (6 bases). This CDR3 is built from 15 residues. Germline lookup yields CDR1 SGHNT and CDR2 YYREEE (reference sequence). V was shortened by 0 bases and J by 1 base, with 11 bases between the two germline ends. This CDR3 is CASSLGGPGSYEQYF. The CDR3 DNA sequence: TGTGCCAGCAGCTTGGGGGGGCCAGGGTCCTACGAGCAGTACTTC.

The chain combines TRBV7-9 with TRBJ1-6; D perhaps matches TRBD1 (5 bases). In germline, CDR1 is SEHNR, CDR2 FQNEAQ (reference sequence). Trimming cost V 1 base and J 10 bases, with 17 bases left between them. This CDR3 contains 16 residues. CDR3 protein: CASSLDRQGMWSPLHF. DNA of the CDR3: TGTGCCAGCAGCTTAGATCGGCAGGGAATGTGGTCACCCCTCCACTTT. Full variable domain (missing parts from reference TRBV7-9 and TRBJ1-6): DTGVSQNPRHKITKRGQNVTFRCDPISEHNRLYWYRQTLGQGPEFLTYFQNEAQLEKSRLLSDRFSAERPKGSFSTLEIQRTEQGDSAMYLCASSLDRQGMWSPLHFGNGTRLTVT.

The chain uses TRBV30 and TRBJ1-2, with a possible D match to TRBD1 (5 bases). Per the germline V gene, CDR1 is GTSNPN and CDR2 is SVGIG (reference sequence). The V and J ends lost 0 bases and 5 bases respectively, with 13 bases between them. The CDR3 totals 14 residues. CDR3 nucleotides: TGTGCCTGGAGTGTTCCCCCGGCAGGGTATGGCTACACCTTC. It translates to CAWSVPPAGYGYTF.

The chain carries TRBV11-2 and TRBJ2-5; 7 nucleotides align to TRBD1. This CDR3 is built from 15 residues. From germline, CDR1 is SGHAT and CDR2 FQNNGV. V lost 5 bases and J lost 4; bases outside the gene matches: 10. CDR3 coding DNA: TGTGCCAGCAGCACTAACACAGGGGATGGAGAGACCCAGTACTTC. This sequence encodes CASSTNTGDGETQYF. Looking up the rest from reference TRBV11-2 and TRBJ2-5 gives the full variable domain: EAGVAQSPRYKIIEKRQSVAFWCNPISGHATLYWYQQILGQGPKLLIQFQNNGVVDDSQLPKDRFSAERLKGVDSTLKIQPAKLEDSAVYLCASSTNTGDGETQYFGPGTRLLVL.

This rearrangement joins TRBV7-9 to TRBJ1-2; D remains unclear. The germline V and J ends were trimmed by 5 bases and 11 bases, with 12 bases remaining between them. CDR3 length equals 11 residues. The V gene's germline CDR1 is SEHNR and CDR2 FQNEAQ (reference sequence). The CDR3 reads CASSPSVRYTF. CDR3 sequence (DNA): TGTGCCAGCAGCCCCTCAGTGCGGTACACCTTC.